The 5 T cell receptor beta chains below come from one sample, sequenced in a study of CD8 T cells in ankylosing spondylitis. TCRdb passed the 5' RACE reads through MiXCR, listing each CDR3 protein once. The repertoire holds approximately 130,000 distinct CDR3 sequences, with roughly 11% as singletons. Sequences were obtained from blood, either unsorted or a sorted T cell fraction (not recorded which). The receptors come from a female donor with ankylosing spondylitis or in good health (not recorded which).

With regard to this clonotype: Being one base from a much bigger clone, this may be a read error. The V and J genes are TRBV12-3 or TRBV12-4 and TRBJ2-3; D unresolved. This CDR3 has 14 residues. CDR3 DNA sequence: TGTGCCAGCAGTTACCCCAGCGCCCGAGATACGCCGTATTTT. Translated: CASSYPSARDTPYF.

The chain has TRBV7-9 and TRBJ1-5; the D gene is possibly TRBD1 (5 bases). CDR3 length: 15 amino acids. CDR1 and CDR2 (germline): SEHNR, FQNEAQ (reference sequence). V was cut by 7 bases and J by 0 bases, with 13 bases left in between. The CDR3 is CASTLRGYSNQPQHF. CDR3 in DNA: TGTGCCAGCACCCTTAGGGGATATAGCAATCAGCCCCAGCATTTT.

This clonotype has at least ten counts. V usage is TRBV7-6 and J usage is TRBJ2-1; D not certain. Germline CDR1 and CDR2: SGHVS and FNYEAQ. The CDR3 totals 14 residues. V was cut by 2 bases and J by 10 bases, with 15 bases left in between. The CDR3 region is CASSLRAGSTEQFF. The CDR3 coding sequence is TGTGCCAGCAGCTTACGGGCCGGGTCCACCGAGCAGTTCTTC.

The table lists this clonotype with a few counts. The chain is built from TRBV7-9 and TRBJ2-1, with a possible D match to TRBD1 (6 bases). This CDR3 has 16 amino acids. From germline, CDR1 is SEHNR and CDR2 FQNEAQ (reference sequence). The V end lost 3 bases, the J end lost 0 bases, and 12 bases lay between the germline ends. The CDR3: CASSFYRVSSYNEQFF. In DNA form, the CDR3 reads TGTGCCAGCAGCTTTTACAGGGTTAGCTCCTACAATGAGCAGTTCTTC.

This clonotype showed up many times. The V call is TRBV5-1, the J call TRBJ2-2, with D perhaps matching TRBD2 (5 bases). Trimming pared 0 bases from V and 1 base from J, leaving 10 bases between. Germline loops: CDR1 SGHRS, CDR2 YFSETQ. The CDR3 is 16 residues long. This CDR3 reads CASSLVVSGNTGELFF. The CDR3 coding sequence is TGCGCCAGCAGCTTGGTGGTCAGCGGGAACACCGGGGAGCTGTTTTTT.